The rows below give T cell receptor beta chains drawn from one sample of a study of T cell responses to AZD1222 COVID-19 vaccine. Clones were read by immunoSEQ multiplex PCR, and TCRdb kept only the in-frame ones, dropping some. The data show more than 85,000 clones, about 88% seen once. Sequencing used peripheral blood, obtained on day 0 of AZD1222 vaccination. The receptors were sampled from an adult in good health. CDR3s include the opening cysteine and the closing phenylalanine or tryptophan. Fields, in order: clone size, J gene, D gene, V gene, CDR3 protein, CDR3 DNA. D genes are given only for firm matches. The size entry is marked missing in some rows and otherwise reads once, few, many or a size class.

NA	TRBJ2-1	NA	TRBV5-4	CASSLGGRGSYNEQFF	TGTGCCAGCAGCTTGGGGGGCAGGGGCTCCTACAATGAGCAGTTCTTC
NA	TRBJ2-1	TRBD2	TRBV5-4	CASSLDLAGESYNEQFF	TGTGCCAGCAGCTTGGACCTAGCGGGAGAATCCTACAATGAGCAGTTCTTC
NA	TRBJ1-4	NA	TRBV18	CASSPDDEKLFF	TGTGCCAGCTCACCAGATGACGAAAAACTGTTTTTT
NA	TRBJ1-5	NA	TRBV21-1	CASSKWGCNQPQHF	TGTGCCAGCAGCAAATGGGGATGCAATCAGCCCCAGCATTTT
once	TRBJ2-7	NA	TRBV27	CASSLGGGDSYEQYF	TGTGCCAGCAGTTTAGGAGGGGGGGACTCCTACGAGCAGTACTTC
few	TRBJ2-1	TRBD2	TRBV7-2	CASSLITGTSGNNEQFF	TGTGCCAGCAGCTTAATTACAGGAACTAGCGGAAACAATGAGCAGTTCTTC
NA	TRBJ1-3	NA	TRBV10-3	CAISESMIVANSGNTIYF	TGTGCCATCAGTGAGTCGATGATAGTAGCCAACTCTGGAAACACCATATATTTT
NA	TRBJ2-7	TRBD2	TRBV5-5	CASSIASGRAIYEQYF	TGTGCCAGCAGCATAGCTAGCGGGAGGGCCATCTACGAGCAGTACTTC
NA	TRBJ2-3	NA	TRBV27	CASLQVESGDTQYF	TGTGCCAGCCTTCAGGTGGAGAGCGGAGATACGCAGTATTTT
NA	TRBJ2-7	TRBD1	TRBV11-2	CASSPGQGREQYF	TGTGCCAGCAGCCCCGGACAGGGGAGAGAACAGTACTTC
NA	TRBJ2-4	TRBD1	TRBV3-1/TRBV3-2	CASSQDQDRVDIQYF	TGTGCCAGCAGCCAAGATCAGGACAGGGTGGACATTCAGTACTTC
NA	TRBJ1-2	NA	TRBV28	CASSSLGVYGYTF	TGTGCCAGCAGTTCCCTGGGGGTATATGGCTACACCTTC
NA	TRBJ1-6	NA	TRBV7-2	CASSRGDPAALHF	TGTGCCAGCAGCCGGGGGGACCCCGCGGCCCTCCACTTT
once	TRBJ1-4	TRBD1	TRBV9	CASSGAGTGEEKLFF	TGTGCCAGCAGCGGCGCGGGGACAGGGGAAGAAAAACTGTTTTTT
once	TRBJ2-1	TRBD2	TRBV27	CASSKGLAVSYNEQFF	TGTGCCAGCAGCAAAGGACTAGCGGTCTCCTACAATGAGCAGTTCTTC
NA	TRBJ1-2	TRBD1	TRBV30	CAWRGQGNYGYTF	TGTGCCTGGAGGGGACAGGGTAACTATGGCTACACCTTC
NA	TRBJ1-1	NA	TRBV4-2	CASSQDGRVTEAFF	TGTGCCAGCAGCCAAGATGGCAGGGTAACTGAAGCTTTCTTT
NA	TRBJ2-4	NA	TRBV30	CAWSKGLIAKNIQYF	TGTGCCTGGAGTAAAGGTTTGATAGCCAAAAACATTCAGTACTTC
NA	TRBJ2-7	TRBD1	TRBV27	CASSAGTGYYEQYF	TGTGCCAGCAGCGCAGGGACAGGGTACTACGAGCAGTACTTC
NA	TRBJ1-5	NA	TRBV7-2	CASSLVFGHPNQPQHF	TGTGCCAGCAGCTTAGTCTTCGGACACCCTAATCAGCCCCAGCATTTT
once	TRBJ1-2	NA	TRBV4-3	CASSQEPWAGVILSGYGYTF	TGCGCCAGCAGCCAAGAACCCTGGGCAGGGGTAATCCTTTCTGGCTATGGCTACACCTTC
NA	TRBJ1-3	NA	TRBV7-2	CASSLSVPVSSGNTIYF	TGTGCCAGCAGCTTAAGCGTCCCGGTTAGCTCTGGAAACACCATATATTTT
NA	TRBJ2-1	NA	TRBV5-8	CASSRGTGANEQFF	TGTGCCAGCAGCCGGGGAACAGGTGCTAATGAGCAGTTCTTC
NA	TRBJ2-7	NA	TRBV10-3	CAISEDRAVQYF	TGTGCCATCAGTGAGGACAGAGCGGTGCAGTACTTC
NA	TRBJ2-7	NA	TRBV24-1	CATSETSGAYEQYF	TGTGCCACCAGTGAGACCTCGGGGGCCTACGAGCAGTACTTC
NA	TRBJ1-2	NA	TRBV7-8	CASSQPVNYGYTF	TGTGCCAGCAGCCAACCGGTTAACTATGGCTACACCTTC
NA	TRBJ2-1	TRBD1	TRBV27	CASSFSPGQGADEQFF	TGTGCCAGCAGTTTTTCACCGGGACAGGGGGCCGATGAGCAGTTCTTC
few	TRBJ2-7	NA	TRBV27	CASSLGGPYEQYF	TGTGCCAGCAGTTTAGGGGGGCCCTACGAGCAGTACTTC
NA	TRBJ1-2	NA	TRBV6-5	CASRGASDYGYTF	TGTGCCAGCAGGGGGGCGAGCGACTATGGCTACACCTTC
NA	TRBJ2-3	NA	TRBV28	CASSSRPTADTQYF	TGTGCCAGCAGTTCCCGGCCCACCGCAGATACGCAGTATTTT
NA	TRBJ1-1	NA	TRBV10-3	CATSRPNTEAFF	TGTGCCACATCAAGGCCGAACACTGAAGCTTTCTTT
NA	TRBJ1-1	TRBD1	TRBV10-3	CAISESGTGVSEAFF	TGTGCCATCAGTGAGTCCGGGACAGGGGTCTCTGAAGCTTTCTTT
NA	TRBJ2-3	TRBD1	TRBV7-2	CASSRDREDTQYF	TGTGCCAGCAGCAGAGACAGGGAAGATACGCAGTATTTT
once	TRBJ2-5	TRBD1	TRBV5-6	CASSPTGTQETQYF	TGTGCCAGCAGCCCGACAGGGACGCAAGAGACCCAGTACTTC
NA	TRBJ2-7	TRBD1	TRBV10-3	CAISVDRDAYEQYF	TGTGCCATCAGTGTAGACAGGGATGCCTACGAGCAGTACTTC
few	TRBJ2-1	TRBD1	TRBV6-1	CASSGRTGSSYNEQFF	TGTGCCAGCAGTGGCAGGACAGGGTCGTCCTACAATGAGCAGTTCTTC
NA	TRBJ2-7	NA	TRBV7-6	CASSLTPGPTYEQYF	TGTGCCAGCAGCTTGACCCCGGGACCCACCTACGAGCAGTACTTC
NA	TRBJ2-1	NA	TRBV7-9	CASSLVLRAPGFGEQFF	TGTGCCAGCAGCTTAGTTCTAAGGGCTCCAGGGTTTGGTGAGCAGTTCTTC
NA	TRBJ1-1	NA	TRBV5-1	CASSEQQNTEAFF	TGCGCCAGCAGCGAACAGCAGAACACTGAAGCTTTCTTT
NA	TRBJ2-1	NA	TRBV6-5	CASRRDNEQFF	TGTGCCAGCCGCAGAGACAATGAGCAGTTCTTC
NA	TRBJ2-2	TRBD2	TRBV4-3	CASSVELLAAINTGELFF	TGCGCCAGCAGCGTAGAACTTCTAGCGGCCATTAACACCGGGGAGCTGTTTTTT
NA	TRBJ1-1	NA	TRBV4-3	CASSQVGTLNTEAFF	TGCGCCAGCAGCCAAGTGGGGACCCTGAACACTGAAGCTTTCTTT
NA	TRBJ2-1	TRBD2	TRBV15	CATSRDQGLAGSDEQFF	TGTGCCACCAGCAGAGATCAGGGACTAGCGGGGAGCGATGAGCAGTTCTTC
NA	TRBJ1-4	NA	TRBV5-6	CASSFRAPGEKLFF	TGTGCCAGCAGCTTCCGGGCCCCGGGGGAAAAACTGTTTTTT
NA	TRBJ1-1	TRBD1	TRBV7-9	CASSDDRGSYKAFF	TGTGCCAGCAGCGATGACAGGGGGTCGTATAAAGCTTTCTTT
NA	TRBJ1-2	TRBD1	TRBV30	CAWSPSPTGGGYTF	TGTGCCTGGAGTCCCTCCCCGACAGGGGGCGGCTACACCTTC